The entry below describes one T cell receptor beta chain. Antigen unknown. Sequenced by immunoSEQ multiplex PCR; TCRdb stores in-frame clones only, minus some. Counted here are some 150,000 clones, roughly 87% occurring once; the ten biggest clones make up 4.5%. This specimen belongs to a study of cytomegalovirus exposure and HLA in healthy donors. Study overall: The platform used for the 120 validation repertoires matched that of the approximately 620 first-cohort repertoires, a later analysis reported. Points from the study as a whole: The authors listed approximately 150 TCR beta chains as cytomegalovirus-associated. A subsequent analysis found that TCR clusters from the first cohort also tended to co-occur in the 120 or so validation repertoires, with roughly 95% of cluster scores above 0.

The donors were part of the validation cohort of 95 to 150 subjects. That cohort was separate from the first cohort, which comprised under 700 subjects. J lost 3 bases, V lost 2 bases, and 6 bases had no gene match. The CDR3 contains 15 residues. Per the germline V gene, CDR1 is SGHAT and CDR2 is FQNNGV. The chain has TRBV11-2 and TRBJ1-2; 7 nucleotides align to TRBD1. The TCR comes from a young man in good health and CMV-seropositive. Sequenced sample: PBMCs. CDR3 residues: CASSLLTGTDYGYTF. CDR3 nucleotide sequence: TGTGCCAGCAGCTTATTGACAGGGACCGACTATGGCTACACCTTC. The full variable domain, its missing parts supplied by reference TRBV11-2 and TRBJ1-2, is EAGVAQSPRYKIIEKRQSVAFWCNPISGHATLYWYQQILGQGPKLLIQFQNNGVVDDSQLPKDRFSAERLKGVDSTLKIQPAKLEDSAVYLCASSLLTGTDYGYTFGSGTRLTVV.